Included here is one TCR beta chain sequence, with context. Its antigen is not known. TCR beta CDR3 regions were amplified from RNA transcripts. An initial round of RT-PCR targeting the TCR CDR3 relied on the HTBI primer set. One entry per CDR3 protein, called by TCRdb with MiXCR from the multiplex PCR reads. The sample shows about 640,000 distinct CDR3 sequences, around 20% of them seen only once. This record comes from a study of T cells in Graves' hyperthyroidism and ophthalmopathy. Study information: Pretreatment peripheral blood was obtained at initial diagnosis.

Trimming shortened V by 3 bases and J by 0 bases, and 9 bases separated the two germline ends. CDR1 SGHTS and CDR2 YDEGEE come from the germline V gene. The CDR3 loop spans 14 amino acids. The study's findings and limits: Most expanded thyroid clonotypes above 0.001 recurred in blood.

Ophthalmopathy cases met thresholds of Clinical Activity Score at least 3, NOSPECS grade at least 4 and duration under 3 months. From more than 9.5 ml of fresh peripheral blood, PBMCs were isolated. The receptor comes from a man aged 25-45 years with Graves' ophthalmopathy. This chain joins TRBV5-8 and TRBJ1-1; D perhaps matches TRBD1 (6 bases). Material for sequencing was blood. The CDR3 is CASSWNRVNTEAFF. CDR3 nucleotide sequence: TGTGCCAGCAGCTGGAACAGGGTGAACACTGAAGCTTTCTTT.